This note documents a single T cell receptor beta chain sequence. The antigen is unknown. Germline V gene lookup returns CDR1 MNHEY and CDR2 SMNVEV (reference sequence). The CDR3 has 14 amino acids. It was with a sample-barcoded 5' primer and a J-beta primer mix that a second PCR of roughly 7 to 12 cycles was run. TCRdb re-called the 5' RACE reads through MiXCR, storing one row per CDR3 protein. The table has some 730,000 distinct CDR3 sequences, about a fifth seen once. The data are from a study of blood T cells in healthy people across ages. Notes on the study in general: The study found more naive CD4+ cells and higher diversity in long-lived than aged donors. The unsorted PBMCs prevented any conclusive comparison of naive versus antigen-experienced cells.

The study drew donors from healthy Caucasian individuals in Russia aged roughly 6 to 95. Input material: blood. The sequence was collected from a man in his sixties or seventies in good health. The chain is built from TRBV27 and TRBJ2-5; TRBD2 matches at 7 bases. The end of the DNA aligns better with TRBJ2-7, so the J call may be wrong. The CDR3 bases are TGTGCCAGCAGCGGACTAGGGGACTCCTACGAGCAGTACTTC. It encodes CASSGLGDSYEQYF.